This is a list of T cell receptor beta chains from one sample in a study of technical replicates of blood from several donors. Sequenced by immunoSEQ multiplex PCR; TCRdb stores in-frame clones only, minus some. The sample shows about 100,000 clones, over 90% of them seen only once. The sequenced sample was T cells isolated from PBMCs. The source of these receptors is a human donor in good health. CDR3s include the opening cysteine and the closing phenylalanine or tryptophan. Fields, in order: V gene, D gene, clone size, J gene, CDR3 protein, CDR3 DNA. D genes are given only for firm matches. The size field is filled for only some rows; it gives once, few, many or a size class.

TRBV5-6	TRBD1	.	TRBJ1-5	CASSLGDREDQPQHF	TGTGCCAGCAGCTTGGGGGACAGAGAGGATCAGCCCCAGCATTTT
TRBV4-1	TRBD2	.	TRBJ2-4	CASSQEGLAGTKNIQYF	TGCGCCAGCAGCCAAGAAGGCCTAGCGGGGACCAAAAACATTCAGTACTTC
TRBV9	.	.	TRBJ2-4	CASSVAGGGNIQYF	TGTGCCAGCAGCGTAGCGGGGGGCGGGAACATTCAGTACTTC
TRBV6-1	TRBD2	.	TRBJ2-7	CASSVVGGGALSYEQYF	TGTGCCAGCAGTGTCGTGGGCGGGGGGGCGCTATCCTACGAGCAGTACTTC
TRBV19	.	.	TRBJ1-1	CASSPPDRLAAPEAFF	TGTGCCAGTAGCCCTCCGGACCGCCTAGCGGCGCCTGAAGCTTTCTTT
TRBV25-1	TRBD1	.	TRBJ2-7	CASSPTGAHRYEQYF	TGTGCCAGCAGCCCTACAGGGGCCCACCGCTACGAGCAGTACTTC
TRBV9	TRBD2	.	TRBJ2-1	CASSLRLAGGLSYNEQFF	TGTGCCAGCAGCCTAAGACTAGCGGGGGGACTCTCCTACAATGAGCAGTTCTTC
TRBV27	TRBD1	.	TRBJ1-1	CASSSDRVNEAFF	TGTGCCAGCAGTTCTGACAGGGTCAATGAAGCTTTCTTT
TRBV6-5	.	once	TRBJ2-5	CASSYPGVEETQYF	TGTGCCAGCAGTTACCCAGGGGTGGAAGAGACCCAGTACTTC
TRBV5-1	TRBD1	.	TRBJ1-2	CASSPAKQGADGYTF	TGCGCCAGCAGTCCTGCGAAACAGGGGGCGGATGGCTACACCTTC
TRBV27	.	.	TRBJ1-5	CARPAGGCYSNQPQHF	TGTGCCAGACCGGCGGGGGGCTGCTATAGCAATCAGCCCCAGCATTTT
TRBV28	.	.	TRBJ1-1	CASSGRGRGNTEAFF	TGTGCCAGCAGTGGGAGGGGCCGGGGGAACACTGAAGCTTTCTTT
TRBV9	.	.	TRBJ2-1	CASSANQGQFF	TGTGCCAGCAGCGCGAACCAGGGGCAGTTCTTC
TRBV12-5	TRBD1	.	TRBJ2-7	CASGPDGTERAYEQYF	TGTGCTAGTGGTCCGGACGGGACAGAGAGGGCGTACGAGCAGTACTTC
TRBV6-1	.	.	TRBJ2-7	CASTVTGSYEQYF	TGTGCCAGCACGGTCACGGGCTCCTACGAGCAGTACTTC
TRBV18	.	.	TRBJ1-1	CASSPSLGLQNTEAFF	TGTGCCAGCTCACCGTCTTTAGGACTACAGAACACTGAAGCTTTCTTT
TRBV6-5	TRBD2	once	TRBJ2-7	CASSLAGGYEQYF	TGTGCCAGCAGTCTTGCGGGGGGCTACGAGCAGTACTTC
TRBV28	.	.	TRBJ2-5	CASSFKAGVSQETQYF	TGTGCCAGCAGTTTTAAGGCGGGCGTAAGCCAAGAGACCCAGTACTTC
TRBV27	TRBD1	once	TRBJ2-1	CASRLGQGLYNEQFF	TGTGCCAGCAGACTGGGACAGGGGCTCTACAATGAGCAGTTCTTC
TRBV28	TRBD1	few	TRBJ1-2	CASSYPPGQGFGGYTF	TGTGCCAGCAGCTACCCTCCGGGACAGGGATTCGGTGGCTACACCTTC
TRBV5-1	.	.	TRBJ2-7	CASSVMTGREQCF	TGCGCCAGCAGCGTAATGACGGGTCGCGAGCAGTGCTTC
TRBV20-1	.	.	TRBJ1-2	CSARLHGYTF	TGCAGTGCCAGACTCCATGGCTACACCTTC
TRBV27	.	.	TRBJ2-2	CASTPGNTGELFF	TGTGCCTCTACCCCAGGGAACACCGGGGAGCTGTTTTTT
TRBV19	.	.	TRBJ1-5	CASTISGRLGNQPQHF	TGTGCCAGTACGATATCAGGGCGGTTAGGCAATCAGCCCCAGCATTTT